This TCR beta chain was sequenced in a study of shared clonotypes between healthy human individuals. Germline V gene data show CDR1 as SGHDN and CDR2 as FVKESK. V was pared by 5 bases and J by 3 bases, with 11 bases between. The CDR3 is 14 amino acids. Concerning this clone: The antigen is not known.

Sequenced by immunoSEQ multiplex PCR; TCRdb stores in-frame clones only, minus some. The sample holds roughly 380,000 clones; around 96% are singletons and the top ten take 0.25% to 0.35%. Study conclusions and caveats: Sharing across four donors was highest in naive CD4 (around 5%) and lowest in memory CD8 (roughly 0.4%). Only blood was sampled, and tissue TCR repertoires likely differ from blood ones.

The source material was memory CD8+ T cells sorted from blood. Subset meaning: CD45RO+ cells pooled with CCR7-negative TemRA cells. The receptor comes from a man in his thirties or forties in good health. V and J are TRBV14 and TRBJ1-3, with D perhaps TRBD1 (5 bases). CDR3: CASSSGTIGNTIYF. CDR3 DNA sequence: TGTGCCAGCAGCTCCGGGACGATTGGAAACACCATATATTTT.